The 9 T cell receptor beta chains presented below share a single source sample, sequenced in a study of cytomegalovirus exposure and HLA in healthy donors. Produced via immunoSEQ multiplex PCR; TCRdb's table is partial and in-frame only. The table shows about 100,000 clones, with about 85% occurring only once. Source material: PBMCs. The receptors here all came from a woman younger than 35 in good health and CMV-seronegative.

DNA of the CDR3: TGTGCCAGCTCCCAGGGTAACTCTGGAAACACCATATATTTT. Translated, it gives CASSQGNSGNTIYF. The chain carries TRBV18 and TRBJ1-3, with D possibly being TRBD1 (5 bases). With 6 bases removed from V and 0 bases from J, the gap between germline ends came to 9 bases. This CDR3 contains 14 residues. CDR1 is KGHSH and CDR2 is LQKENI in the germline V gene.

This chain links TRBV7-2 with TRBJ1-2; D ambiguous. The CDR3 consists of 13 residues. The germline V gene has CDR1 SGHTA and CDR2 FQGNSA. Trimming removed 1 base from V and 3 bases from J, with 6 bases in between. The CDR3 here is CASSLVSHYGYTF. CDR3 coding DNA: TGTGCCAGCAGCTTAGTCAGTCACTATGGCTACACCTTC.

V is TRBV9 and J is TRBJ2-3; 12 nucleotides match TRBD2. The length of the CDR3 is 15 residues. Looked up from germline, CDR1 is SGDLS and CDR2 is YYNGEE. Trimming took 7 bases from V and 0 from J; bases not matched to a gene: 3. The CDR3 is CASSSGGASTDTQYF. The CDR3 DNA is TGTGCCAGCTCTAGCGGGGGGGCGAGCACAGATACGCAGTATTTT.

This clone was seen more than once but under ten times. The chain carries TRBV7-2 and TRBJ2-7, with 7 bases aligning to TRBD1. Germline loops: CDR1 SGHTA, CDR2 FQGNSA. CDR3 length: 15 amino acids. Losses at the gene ends were 5 bases for V and 1 base for J; bases not matched to a gene: 8. CDR3 in DNA: TGTGCCAGCAGCGTAGGGGTACAGGGGTCCTACGAGCAGTACTTC. It codes for CASSVGVQGSYEQYF.

In its sample, this clone was seen a few times. CDR3 bases: TGTGCCAGCAGCACCGGGACAGGGAGAAATGAGCAGTTCTTC. Protein sequence: CASSTGTGRNEQFF. The V call is TRBV9, the J call TRBJ2-1; 9 bases line up with TRBD1. Germline V CDR1 and CDR2: SGDLS, YYNGEE. Germline trimming cut 4 bases from V and 7 bases from J; bases unmatched to any gene: 6. The CDR3 has 14 residues.

This clone was detected only once. The chain has TRBV5-4 and TRBJ1-1; D is unclear. This CDR3 is built from 15 residues. V was shortened by 4 bases and J by 3 bases, with 16 bases between the two germline ends. Germline CDR1 and CDR2: SGHNT and YYREEE (reference sequence). The CDR3 coding sequence is TGTGCCAGCAGCCCGGGTCTCCAGACGGACACTGAAGCTTTCTTT. It is translated as CASSPGLQTDTEAFF.

The sample holds one count of this clone. The chain joins TRBV25-1 to TRBJ1-1; no clear D gene. The CDR3 has 14 amino acids. V was cut by 0 bases and J by 2 bases, with 7 bases left in between. CDR1 and CDR2 (germline): MGHDK, SYGVNS. CDR3 DNA: TGTGCCAGCAGTGAATACGGAGGCAACACTGAAGCTTTCTTT. Amino acid sequence: CASSEYGGNTEAFF.

The CDR3 DNA is TGTGCCAGCAGCGTAGGGCTCCCGGGAGAAGCTTTCTTT. Translated, it gives CASSVGLPGEAFF. The J gene is TRBJ1-1, the V gene TRBV9, with unresolved D. Trimming stripped 0 bases from V and 8 bases from J, with 11 bases between. The germline V gene has CDR1 SGDLS and CDR2 YYNGEE. The CDR3 has 13 amino acids.

This chain links TRBV7-8 with TRBJ2-2; D might be TRBD1 (6 bases). Germline values: CDR1 SGHVS, CDR2 FQNEAQ. The V gene lost 4 bases and the J gene lost 1 base, with 10 bases spanning the gap. The CDR3 is 15 amino acids. CDR3 loop: CASSYRQVNTGELFF. CDR3 nucleotides: TGTGCCAGCAGCTACAGACAGGTGAACACCGGGGAGCTGTTTTTT.